These 12 T cell receptor beta chains originate from one sample sequenced in a study of blood T cell repertoires in COVID-19. Measured with immunoSEQ multiplex PCR; TCRdb has only the in-frame clones, and not every one. The sample consists of 55,000 to 75,000 clones, 70% to 80% of them appearing once. The sequencing input was peripheral blood. Source of these receptors: a woman aged 70 to 79 with acute or convalescent COVID-19.

This sequence joins TRBV18 and TRBJ2-6, with TRBD1 as a possible D gene (5 bases). In germline, CDR1 is KGHSH, CDR2 LQKENI. V was shortened by 10 bases and J by 3 bases, with 19 bases between the two germline ends. There are 16 residues in the CDR3. CDR3 region: CATLGVLEVGANVLTF. CDR3 DNA: TGTGCCACCTTAGGGGTACTTGAGGTTGGGGCCAACGTCCTGACTTTC.

The V gene is TRBV3-1 (or the pseudogene TRBV3-2), the J gene TRBJ1-2, with 9 nucleotides matching TRBD1. The CDR3 loop spans 15 amino acids. J lost 7 bases, V lost 2 bases, and 8 bases had no gene match. Germline CDR1 and CDR2: LGHDT and YNNKEL (reference sequence). The chain's CDR3 is CASSQPRTGAGGYTF. The CDR3 DNA sequence: TGTGCCAGCAGCCAACCCCGGACAGGGGCCGGTGGCTACACCTTC.

V gene TRBV19 combines with J gene TRBJ1-1, with D hard to call. This CDR3 comprises 12 residues. V was pared by 4 bases and J by 1 base, with 4 bases between. Germline loops: CDR1 LNHDA, CDR2 SQIVND (reference sequence). The CDR3 here is CASSRQNTEAFF. CDR3 nucleotides: TGTGCCAGTAGTAGGCAGAACACTGAAGCTTTCTTT.

This clone was seen more than once but under ten times. The rearrangement uses TRBV28 and TRBJ1-2; unclear D gene. V gave up 2 bases and J gave up 6 bases, with 10 bases separating them. Germline V gene sequence: CDR1 MDHEN, CDR2 SYDVKM. The CDR3 runs 13 residues. The CDR3 coding sequence is TGTGCCAGCAGTTTAACAGTATCCCATGGCTACACCTTC. It specifies CASSLTVSHGYTF.

J is TRBJ2-3 and V is TRBV19, with 8 nucleotides matching TRBD2. V lost 5 bases, J lost 1 base, and 8 bases stayed unmatched. Germline V gives CDR1 LNHDA, CDR2 SQIVND (reference sequence). The CDR3 spans 16 residues. Here the CDR3 DNA reads TGTGCCAGTAGTTCCCCAGCGGGAGTCGGCACAGATACGCAGTATTTT. This codes for CASSSPAGVGTDTQYF.

J is TRBJ2-7 and V is TRBV7-9; 8 bases match TRBD1. The CDR3 is 13 amino acids. Trimming at V came to 4 bases and at J to 3 bases, leaving 2 bases not matched to a gene. Germline V gene data show CDR1 as SEHNR and CDR2 as FQNEAQ (reference sequence). In nucleotides, the CDR3 is TGTGCCAGCAGCTCCGGGACAGGCTACGAGCAGTACTTC. Translated, it gives CASSSGTGYEQYF. The variable domain in full, with the rest retrieved from reference TRBV7-9 and TRBJ2-7, is DTGVSQNPRHKITKRGQNVTFRCDPISEHNRLYWYRQTLGQGPEFLTYFQNEAQLEKSRLLSDRFSAERPKGSFSTLEIQRTEQGDSAMYLCASSSGTGYEQYFGPGTRLTVT.

This clone was found a few times. CDR3 sequence (DNA): TGTGCCAGCAGCTTGAGGGGGTCCTATTCGACCGGGGAGCTGTTTTTT. Translated, it gives CASSLRGSYSTGELFF. This chain joins TRBV11-3 and TRBJ2-2; D possibly corresponds to TRBD1 (6 bases). Trimming left V 3 bases short and J 5 bases short, with 16 bases between. This CDR3 comprises 16 residues. The germline CDR1 and CDR2 sequences are SGHNT and YENEEA.

This rearrangement joins TRBV6-6 to TRBJ1-1, with D unclear. V was pared by 5 bases and J by 4 bases, with 11 bases between. In germline, CDR1 is MNHNY, CDR2 SVGAGI (reference sequence). The CDR3 is 13 amino acids. The CDR3 DNA reads as TGTGCCAGCAGTCGGTCGGACTTCACTGAAGCTTTCTTT. Its protein is CASSRSDFTEAFF.

In the case of this clone: The sample contains more than one DNA sequence encoding this CDR3. The chain employs TRBV5-4 and TRBJ2-7; D remains unclear. V was trimmed by 0 bases and J by 0 bases, leaving 7 bases between them. From germline, CDR1 is SGHNT and CDR2 YYREEE (reference sequence). CDR3 size: 14 residues. In DNA, the CDR3 is TGTGCCAGCAGCTTGGAGCCGAGCTCCTACGAGCAGTACTTC. Residues: CASSLEPSSYEQYF.

The J gene is TRBJ1-2, the V gene TRBV2; no definite D call. Germline CDR1 SNHLY, CDR2 FYNNEI. Trimming took 4 bases from V and 4 from J, leaving 13 bases between them. The CDR3 length is 14 residues. The CDR3 region is CASSVVTSPYGYTF. For the CDR3, the DNA is TGTGCCAGCAGTGTCGTGACATCTCCCTATGGCTACACCTTC.

The chain couples TRBV5-5 to TRBJ1-1; D is possibly TRBD1 (6 bases). The ends were cut back, 5 bases at V and 11 bases at J, with 22 bases in the middle. The CDR3 is 14 residues long. The germline gives CDR1 SGHKS, CDR2 YYEKEE (reference sequence). The CDR3 reads CASSPGGGLRLAFF. The DNA for the CDR3 is TGTGCCAGCAGTCCCGGGGGGGGGCTGAGGCTGGCTTTCTTT.

The chain is built from TRBV13 and TRBJ1-2, with 9 bases identical to TRBD1. The CDR3 spans 13 residues. The germline V gene encodes CDR1 PRHDT and CDR2 FYEKMQ (reference sequence). J gave up 8 bases and V 6 bases, and 7 bases lay outside the gene matches. The CDR3 loop is CASSNTGGEGYTF. For the CDR3, the DNA is TGTGCCAGCAGTAATACAGGGGGCGAGGGCTACACCTTC.